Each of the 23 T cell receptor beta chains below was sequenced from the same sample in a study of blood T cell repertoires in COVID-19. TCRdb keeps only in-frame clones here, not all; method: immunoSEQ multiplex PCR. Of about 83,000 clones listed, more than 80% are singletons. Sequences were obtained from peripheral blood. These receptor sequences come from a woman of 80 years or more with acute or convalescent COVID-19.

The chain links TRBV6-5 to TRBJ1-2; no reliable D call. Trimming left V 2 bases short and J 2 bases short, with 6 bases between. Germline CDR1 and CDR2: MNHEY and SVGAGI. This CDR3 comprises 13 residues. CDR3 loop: CASSYDGNYGYTF. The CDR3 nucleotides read TGTGCCAGCAGTTACGACGGGAACTATGGCTACACCTTC.

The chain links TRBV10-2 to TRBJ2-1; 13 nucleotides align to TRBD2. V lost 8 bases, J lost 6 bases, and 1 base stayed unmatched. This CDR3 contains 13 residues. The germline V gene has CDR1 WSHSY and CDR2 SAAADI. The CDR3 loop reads CASWTSGGNEQFF. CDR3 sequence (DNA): TGCGCCAGCTGGACTAGCGGGGGCAATGAGCAGTTCTTC.

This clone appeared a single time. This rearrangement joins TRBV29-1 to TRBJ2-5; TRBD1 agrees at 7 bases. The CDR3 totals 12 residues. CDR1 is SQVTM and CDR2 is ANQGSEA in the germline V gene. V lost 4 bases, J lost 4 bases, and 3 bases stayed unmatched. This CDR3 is CSVGRGRETQYF. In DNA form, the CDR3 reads TGCAGCGTTGGTAGGGGGCGAGAGACCCAGTACTTC.

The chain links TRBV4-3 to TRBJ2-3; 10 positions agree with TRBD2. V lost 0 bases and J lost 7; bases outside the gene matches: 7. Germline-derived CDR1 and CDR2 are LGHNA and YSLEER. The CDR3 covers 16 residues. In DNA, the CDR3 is TGCGCCAGCAGCCAAGAAGGAGCGGGGGGGTTAAATACGCAGTATTTT. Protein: CASSQEGAGGLNTQYF.

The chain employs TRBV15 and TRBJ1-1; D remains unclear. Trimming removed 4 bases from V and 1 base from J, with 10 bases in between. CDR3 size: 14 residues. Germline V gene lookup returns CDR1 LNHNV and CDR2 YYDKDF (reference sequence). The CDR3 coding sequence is TGTGCCACCAGCACTCCCGCGGGGAACACTGAAGCTTTCTTT. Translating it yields CATSTPAGNTEAFF.

Written as DNA, the CDR3 is TGCAGCGTTGATCAGGGGACCCAACACAGCACTGAAGCTTTCTTT. It specifies CSVDQGTQHSTEAFF. This chain joins TRBV29-1 and TRBJ1-1, with D possibly being TRBD1 (6 bases). V lost 3 bases to trimming and J lost 4 bases, with 18 bases between them. Germline V gene lookup returns CDR1 SQVTM and CDR2 ANQGSEA. The CDR3 is made up of 15 amino acids.

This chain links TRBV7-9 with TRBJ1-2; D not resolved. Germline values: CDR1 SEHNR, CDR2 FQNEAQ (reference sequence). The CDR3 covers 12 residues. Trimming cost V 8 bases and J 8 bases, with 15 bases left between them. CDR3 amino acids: CASGKRAGGYTF. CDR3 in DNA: TGTGCCAGCGGAAAGAGGGCCGGCGGCTACACCTTC.

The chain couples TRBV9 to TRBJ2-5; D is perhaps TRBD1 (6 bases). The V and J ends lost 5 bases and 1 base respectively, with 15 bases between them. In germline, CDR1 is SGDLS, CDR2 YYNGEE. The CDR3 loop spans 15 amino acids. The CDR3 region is CASSDGLGAQETQYF. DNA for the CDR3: TGTGCCAGCAGTGATGGGTTGGGGGCCCAAGAGACCCAGTACTTC.

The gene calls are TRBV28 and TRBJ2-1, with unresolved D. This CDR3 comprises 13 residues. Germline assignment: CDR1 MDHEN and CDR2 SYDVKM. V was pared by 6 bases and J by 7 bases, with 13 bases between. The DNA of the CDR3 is TGTGCCAGCAGCACGACCCGCAGGAATGAGCAGTTCTTC. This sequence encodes CASSTTRRNEQFF.

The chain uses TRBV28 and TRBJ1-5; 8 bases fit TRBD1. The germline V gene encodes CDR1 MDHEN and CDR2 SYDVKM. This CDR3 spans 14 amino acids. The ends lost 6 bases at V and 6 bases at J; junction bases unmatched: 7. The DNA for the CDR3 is TGTGCCAGCAGCCGACAGGGGTTGAGTCAGCCCCAGCATTTT. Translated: CASSRQGLSQPQHF.

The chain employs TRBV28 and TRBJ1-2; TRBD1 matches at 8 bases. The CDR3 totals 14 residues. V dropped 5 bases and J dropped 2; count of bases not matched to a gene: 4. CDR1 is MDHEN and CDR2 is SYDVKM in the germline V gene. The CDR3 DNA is TGTGCCAGCAGTAGGACAGGGTCGAACTATGGCTACACCTTC. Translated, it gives CASSRTGSNYGYTF.

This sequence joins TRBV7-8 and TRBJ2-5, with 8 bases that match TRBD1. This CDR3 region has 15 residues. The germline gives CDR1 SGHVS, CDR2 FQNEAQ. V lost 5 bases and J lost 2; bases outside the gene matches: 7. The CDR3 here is CASSSRQGMQETQYF. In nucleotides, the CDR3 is TGTGCCAGCAGCAGTCGACAGGGGATGCAAGAGACCCAGTACTTC.

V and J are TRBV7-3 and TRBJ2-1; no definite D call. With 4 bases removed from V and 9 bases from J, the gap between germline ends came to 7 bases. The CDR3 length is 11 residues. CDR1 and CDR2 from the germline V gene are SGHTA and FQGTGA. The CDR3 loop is CASSSRSEQFF. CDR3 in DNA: TGTGCCAGCAGCTCTCGGAGTGAGCAGTTCTTC.

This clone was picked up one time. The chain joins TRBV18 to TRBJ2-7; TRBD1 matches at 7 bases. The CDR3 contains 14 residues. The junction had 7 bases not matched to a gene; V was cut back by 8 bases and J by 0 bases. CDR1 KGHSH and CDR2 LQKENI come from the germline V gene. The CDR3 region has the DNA TGTGCCAGCCGGGGCCAGGGGGACTCCTACGAGCAGTACTTC. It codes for CASRGQGDSYEQYF. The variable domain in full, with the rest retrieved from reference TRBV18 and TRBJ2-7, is NAGVMQNPRHLVRRRGQEARLRCSPMKGHSHVYWYRQLPEEGLKFMVYLQKENIIDESGMPKERFSAEFPKEGPSILRIQQVVRGDSAAYFCASRGQGDSYEQYFGPGTRLTVT.

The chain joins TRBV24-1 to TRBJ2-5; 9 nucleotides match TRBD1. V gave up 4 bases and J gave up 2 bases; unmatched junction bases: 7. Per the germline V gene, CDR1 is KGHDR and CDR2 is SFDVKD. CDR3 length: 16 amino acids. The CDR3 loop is CATSDSGTGLQETQYF. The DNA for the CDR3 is TGTGCCACCAGTGACTCCGGGACAGGGCTACAAGAGACCCAGTACTTC.

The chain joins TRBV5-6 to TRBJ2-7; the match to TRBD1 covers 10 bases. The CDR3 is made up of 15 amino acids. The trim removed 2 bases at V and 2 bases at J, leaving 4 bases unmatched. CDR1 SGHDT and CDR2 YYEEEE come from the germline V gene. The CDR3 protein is CASSLSGQGTYEQYF. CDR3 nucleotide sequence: TGTGCCAGCAGCTTATCGGGACAGGGGACCTACGAGCAGTACTTC.

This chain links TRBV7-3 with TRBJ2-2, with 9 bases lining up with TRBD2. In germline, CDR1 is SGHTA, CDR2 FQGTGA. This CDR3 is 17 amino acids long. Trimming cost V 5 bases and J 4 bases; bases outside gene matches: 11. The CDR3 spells CASSPTGLAGSTGELFF. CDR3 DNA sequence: TGTGCCAGCAGCCCCACCGGCCTAGCGGGGTCCACCGGGGAGCTGTTTTTT.

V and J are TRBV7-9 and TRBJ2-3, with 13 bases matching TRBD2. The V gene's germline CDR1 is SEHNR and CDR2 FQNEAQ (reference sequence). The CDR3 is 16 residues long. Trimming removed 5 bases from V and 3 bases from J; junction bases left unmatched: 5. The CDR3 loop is CASSPGTSGETDTQYF. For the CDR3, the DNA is TGTGCCAGCAGCCCAGGGACTAGCGGGGAGACAGATACGCAGTATTTT.

Here the CDR3 reads CASSAERGYQETQYF. CDR3 coding DNA: TGTGCCAGCAGTGCCGAGCGGGGCTACCAAGAGACCCAGTACTTC. The gene calls are TRBV2 and TRBJ2-5, with TRBD2 identical over 7 bases. The J segment lost 0 bases and the V segment lost 4 bases, leaving 5 bases of the junction unmatched. Germline V CDR1 and CDR2: SNHLY, FYNNEI. CDR3 length: 15 residues.

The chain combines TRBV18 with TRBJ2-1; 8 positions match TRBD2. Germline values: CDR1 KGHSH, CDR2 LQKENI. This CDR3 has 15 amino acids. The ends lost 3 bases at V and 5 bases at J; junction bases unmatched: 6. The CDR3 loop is CASSPNRAGDNEQFF. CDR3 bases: TGTGCCAGCTCACCTAACCGAGCGGGGGACAATGAGCAGTTCTTC.

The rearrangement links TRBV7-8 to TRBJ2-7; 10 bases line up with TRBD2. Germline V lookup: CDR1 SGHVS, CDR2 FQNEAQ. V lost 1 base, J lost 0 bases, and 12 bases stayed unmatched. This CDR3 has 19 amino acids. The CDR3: CASSLVSLAGAALSYEQYF. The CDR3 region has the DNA TGTGCCAGCAGCTTAGTGAGTCTAGCGGGGGCCGCCCTCTCCTACGAGCAGTACTTC.

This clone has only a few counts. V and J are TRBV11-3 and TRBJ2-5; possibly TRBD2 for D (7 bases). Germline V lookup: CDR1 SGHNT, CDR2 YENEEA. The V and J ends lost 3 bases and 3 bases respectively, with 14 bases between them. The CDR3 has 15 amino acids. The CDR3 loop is CASSFPGGPEETQYF. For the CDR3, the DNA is TGTGCCAGCAGCTTTCCCGGGGGGCCCGAAGAGACCCAGTACTTC.

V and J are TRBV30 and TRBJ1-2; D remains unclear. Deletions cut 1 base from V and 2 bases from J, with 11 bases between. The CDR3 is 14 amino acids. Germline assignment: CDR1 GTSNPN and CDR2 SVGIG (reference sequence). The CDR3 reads CAWSAITTNYGYTF. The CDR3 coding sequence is TGTGCCTGGAGTGCCATCACCACAAACTATGGCTACACCTTC.